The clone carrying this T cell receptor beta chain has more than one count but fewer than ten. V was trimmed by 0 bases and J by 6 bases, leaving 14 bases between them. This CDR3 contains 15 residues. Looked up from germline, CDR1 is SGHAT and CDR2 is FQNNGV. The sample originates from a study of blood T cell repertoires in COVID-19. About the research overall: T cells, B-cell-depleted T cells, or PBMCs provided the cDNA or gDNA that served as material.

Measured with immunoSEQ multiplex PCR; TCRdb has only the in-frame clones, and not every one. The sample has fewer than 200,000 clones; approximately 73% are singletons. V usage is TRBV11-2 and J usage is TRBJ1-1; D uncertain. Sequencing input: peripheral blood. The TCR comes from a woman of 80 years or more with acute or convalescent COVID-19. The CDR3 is CASSLDRRGGAEAFF. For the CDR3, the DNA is TGTGCCAGCAGCTTAGATAGGCGGGGAGGTGCTGAAGCTTTCTTT.